One sample yielded the 20 T cell receptor beta chains listed below, sequenced in a study of blood T cells in healthy people across ages. Using a J-beta primer mix together with a sample-barcoded 5' primer, a second PCR was run for about 6 to 11 cycles. In TCRdb, the 5' RACE reads were re-called with MiXCR into one record per CDR3 protein. The data contain 950,000 to 1,200,000 distinct CDR3 sequences, roughly two fifths of them singletons. Sequences were obtained from blood. The receptors come from a man aged 18 to 35 in good health.

This clonotype was found a few times. The chain carries TRBV7-2 and TRBJ1-2; 9 nucleotides line up with TRBD1. CDR3 size: 16 residues. V shed 3 bases, J shed 2 bases, and the junction held 7 bases outside the gene matches. The V gene's germline CDR1 is SGHTA and CDR2 FQGNSA. CDR3 sequence: CASSLAPGTGNYGYTF. The CDR3, as DNA: TGTGCCAGCAGCTTGGCCCCCGGGACAGGGAACTATGGCTACACCTTC.

Remarks on this clonotype: This could be a read error, since a much larger clone is one nucleotide away. The V gene is TRBV7-2, the J gene TRBJ2-4, with 7 bases matching TRBD1. Germline values: CDR1 SGHTA, CDR2 FQGNSA. The CDR3 has 14 residues. V gave up 1 base and J gave up 13 bases; unmatched junction bases: 10. CDR3 in amino acids: CASSLEGAFDEQYF. The DNA of the CDR3 is TGTGCCAGCAGCTTAGAGGGGGCGTTCGATGAGCAGTACTTC.

This clonotype came up a few times. The chain has TRBV4-2 and TRBJ2-3; D remains ambiguous. Germline CDR1 and CDR2: LGHNA and YNFKEQ. CDR3 length: 16 amino acids. The ends were cut back, 1 base at V and 4 bases at J, with 15 bases in the middle. The CDR3 is CASSQVGASEADTQYF. CDR3 DNA sequence: TGTGCCAGCAGCCAAGTAGGAGCTAGTGAAGCAGATACGCAGTATTTT.

The V and J genes are TRBV20-1 and TRBJ1-6; D ambiguous. With 1 base removed from V and 9 bases from J, the gap between germline ends came to 19 bases. The length of the CDR3 is 16 residues. From germline, CDR1 is DFQATT and CDR2 SNEGSKA (reference sequence). CDR3 sequence: CSARAPLGSVGSPLHF. CDR3 coding DNA: TGCAGTGCTAGAGCCCCCCTGGGTTCGGTCGGTTCACCCCTCCACTTT.

The rearrangement links TRBV7-2 to TRBJ2-1, with D unresolved. Trimming removed 4 bases from V and 4 bases from J, with 14 bases in between. This CDR3 has 15 amino acids. Germline V gene data show CDR1 as SGHTA and CDR2 as FQGNSA. CDR3 loop: CASSWDVAPYNEQFF. CDR3 nucleotide sequence: TGTGCCAGCAGCTGGGATGTTGCCCCGTACAATGAGCAGTTCTTC.

This clonotype was observed a single time. This rearrangement joins TRBV18 to TRBJ2-7, with TRBD1 matching 7 bases. V was pared by 2 bases and J by 3 bases, with 4 bases of the junction left unmatched. CDR3 length equals 14 residues. In germline, CDR1 is KGHSH, CDR2 LQKENI. The CDR3 reads CASSPTGQHYEQYF. In nucleotides, the CDR3 is TGTGCCAGCTCACCAACGGGACAGCACTACGAGCAGTACTTC.

This clonotype has more than one count but fewer than ten. The rearrangement joins TRBV6-6 to TRBJ1-2; D not certain. Germline CDR1 and CDR2: MNHNY and SVGAGI (reference sequence). The CDR3 loop spans 14 amino acids. Trimming took off 4 bases at V and 0 bases at J, with 9 bases between the two ends. The CDR3 DNA follows: TGTGCCAGCAGTTCGGCGGGCACTAACTATGGCTACACCTTC. Its protein is CASSSAGTNYGYTF.

The chain links TRBV6-1 to TRBJ1-1; D call uncertain. The CDR3 runs 10 residues. CDR1 and CDR2 from the germline V gene are MNHNS and SASEGT. V was clipped by 6 bases and J by 9 bases, with 8 bases between them. The CDR3 DNA reads TGTGCCAGCAGGGACCTTCAAGCTTTCTTT. It specifies CASRDLQAFF.

In this sample, this clonotype turned up a few times. The chain couples TRBV20-1 to TRBJ2-1; tentatively, D is TRBD1 (5 bases). This CDR3 is built from 17 residues. With 0 bases removed from V and 2 bases from J, the gap between germline ends came to 17 bases. The V gene's germline CDR1 is DFQATT and CDR2 SNEGSKA (reference sequence). CDR3 amino acids: CSARDSLRQRTYNEQFF. The CDR3, as DNA: TGCAGTGCTAGAGATTCCCTACGACAGAGAACCTACAATGAGCAGTTCTTC.

This clonotype was counted between two and nine times. The rearrangement uses TRBV21-1 and TRBJ2-1. TRBV21-1 corresponds to a pseudogene. This CDR3 spans 15 amino acids. The CDR3, as DNA: TGTGCCAGCAGCAAACGCGGGGTAGTAGGCAATGAGCAGTTCTTC. It is translated as CASSKRGVVGNEQFF.

In this sample, this clonotype turned up many times. The V and J genes are TRBV7-9 and TRBJ1-1; D remains ambiguous. Trimming took off 6 bases at V and 4 bases at J, with 15 bases between the two ends. CDR3 size: 14 residues. Germline CDR1 is SEHNR and CDR2 is FQNEAQ (reference sequence). CDR3 loop: CASRPSEEGTEAFF. For the CDR3, the DNA is TGTGCCAGCAGGCCCTCAGAGGAAGGCACTGAAGCTTTCTTT.

This sequence joins TRBV12-3 or TRBV12-4 and TRBJ2-3; tentatively, D is TRBD1 (6 bases). V lost 6 bases and J 2 bases, leaving 15 bases between the germline ends. The length of the CDR3 is 15 residues. CDR3 coding DNA: TGTGCCAGCAGCCCCGTGGGGGCCCCCACAGATACGCAGTATTTT. Its protein product is CASSPVGAPTDTQYF.

This clonotype was detected a few times. The chain joins TRBV7-9 to TRBJ1-4; the match to TRBD1 covers 9 bases. The CDR3 sequence is 17 residues long. Germline trimming cut 5 bases from V and 8 bases from J; bases unmatched to any gene: 15. Germline V gives CDR1 SEHNR, CDR2 FQNEAQ (reference sequence). As DNA, the CDR3 is TGTGCCAGCAGCCCCGGCGTAAGGACAGGGGTCGGGGAAAAACTGTTTTTT. Encoded protein: CASSPGVRTGVGEKLFF.

This clonotype was detected only a few times. This chain joins TRBV5-1 and TRBJ1-4, with D unresolved. CDR1 is SGHRS, CDR2 YFSETQ, per germline. This CDR3 spans 16 amino acids. Trimming cost V 2 bases and J 7 bases, with 18 bases left between them. CDR3 in amino acids: CASSFSGEGRREKLFF. The CDR3 nucleotides are TGCGCCAGCAGCTTCTCCGGCGAGGGAAGGCGTGAAAAACTGTTTTTT.

The chain carries TRBV5-1 and TRBJ2-1, with TRBD1 identical over 9 bases. J gave up 9 bases and V 0 bases, and 4 bases lay outside the gene matches. This CDR3 region has 14 residues. Looked up from germline, CDR1 is SGHRS and CDR2 is YFSETQ. The CDR3 sequence: CASSLGTGDAEQFF. CDR3 in DNA: TGCGCCAGCAGCTTGGGGACAGGGGATGCTGAGCAGTTCTTC.

In nucleotides, the CDR3 is TGCAGCGTTGGGCAGCGGGGGTACCGTGAGCAGTACTTC. It is translated as CSVGQRGYREQYF. The chain employs TRBV29-1 and TRBJ2-5, with 8 bases that match TRBD2. The CDR3 totals 13 residues. V lost 4 bases to trimming and J lost 11 bases; unmatched junction nucleotides: 12. The germline CDR1 and CDR2 sequences are SQVTM and ANQGSEA.

Remarks on this clonotype: An end of the junction differs from the germline gene, which may be a read error. The chain has TRBV11-2 and TRBJ2-1; tentative D call: TRBD1 (5 bases). The germline V gene encodes CDR1 SGHAT and CDR2 FQNNGV. CDR3 length equals 13 residues. CDR3: CACSPTGNNEQFF. The CDR3 DNA follows: TGTGCCTGCAGTCCCACAGGAAACAATGAGCAGTTCTTC. The complete variable domain, with remaining parts taken from reference TRBV11-2 and TRBJ2-1, reads EAGVAQSPRYKIIEKRQSVAFWCNPISGHATLYWYQQILGQGPKLLIQFQNNGVVDDSQLPKDRFSAERLKGVDSTLKIQPAKLEDSAVYLCACSPTGNNEQFFGPGTRLTVL.

This chain uses TRBV6-6 with TRBJ1-5, with D possibly TRBD1 on 5 matching bases. V was shortened by 3 bases and J by 3 bases, with 9 bases between the two germline ends. CDR3 length equals 14 residues. In germline, CDR1 is MNHNY, CDR2 SVGAGI (reference sequence). The CDR3 protein is CASSYGGYNQPQHF. The CDR3, as DNA: TGTGCCAGCAGTTATGGGGGGTACAATCAGCCCCAGCATTTT.

The chain recombines TRBV5-4 with TRBJ1-1; D not resolved. The V gene lost 6 bases and the J gene lost 2 bases, with 5 bases spanning the gap. CDR1 and CDR2 from the germline V gene are SGHNT and YYREEE (reference sequence). The CDR3 totals 11 residues. The CDR3: CASISNTEAFF. As DNA, the CDR3 is TGTGCCAGCATCAGTAACACTGAAGCTTTCTTT.

The V gene is TRBV14, the J gene TRBJ1-2; no clear D gene. Per the germline V gene, CDR1 is SGHDN and CDR2 is FVKESK. This CDR3 comprises 14 residues. V was pared by 2 bases and J by 2 bases, with 9 bases between. CDR3 nucleotides: TGTGCCAGCAGCCAACACCTGGGGAACTATGGCTACACCTTC. Residues: CASSQHLGNYGYTF.